One sample yielded the 30 T cell receptor beta chains listed below, sequenced in a study of blood T cell repertoires in COVID-19 (dated by TCRdb to 2018 to 2020). The library came from the immunoSEQ multiplex PCR assay. TCRdb retrieved this table from immuneACCESS and kept in-frame rearrangements only. Not all clones are present; in checked studies, unresolved V genes account for under half, and no reason is known for the remainder. A total of hundreds of thousands of clones appear in this sample, more than 70% of them only once. The ten biggest clones cover roughly 6.3% of the sample. The sample taken for sequencing was peripheral blood. The receptors shown here come from a woman aged 25 to 39 with COVID-19, enrolled during active disease.

This CDR3 reads CASQSGGSANEQFF. The CDR3 DNA reads TGTGCCAGCCAGAGCGGCGGGAGCGCCAATGAGCAGTTCTTC. This chain uses TRBV2 with TRBJ2-1; TRBD2 agrees at 7 bases. The CDR3 spans 14 residues. Germline V gives CDR1 SNHLY, CDR2 FYNNEI. J lost 6 bases, V lost 8 bases, and 10 bases had no gene match.

The chain joins TRBV2 to TRBJ1-5, with a possible D match to TRBD1 (5 bases). The CDR3 consists of 17 residues. V was trimmed by 3 bases and J by 1 base, leaving 16 bases between them. Germline V gene lookup returns CDR1 SNHLY and CDR2 FYNNEI. The chain's CDR3 is CASSERGRGYSNQPQHF. The CDR3 DNA sequence: TGTGCCAGCAGTGAGCGGGGGAGAGGGTACAGCAATCAGCCCCAGCATTTT.

This chain links TRBV6-5 with TRBJ2-3, with 7 bases that match TRBD2. Trimming took 4 bases from V and 1 from J; bases not matched to a gene: 5. The CDR3 has 15 amino acids. Germline V gene lookup returns CDR1 MNHEY and CDR2 SVGAGI. The CDR3 here is CASSWGGTRTDTQYF. The CDR3 DNA follows: TGTGCCAGCAGTTGGGGGGGGACTCGCACAGATACGCAGTATTTT.

This clone occurred a few times. This sequence joins TRBV6-5 and TRBJ2-3; perhaps TRBD1 as D (6 bases). CDR3 length equals 15 residues. Germline CDR1 MNHEY, CDR2 SVGAGI. V shed 5 bases and J shed 2 bases, with 14 bases lying between them. CDR3 coding DNA: TGTGCCAGCAGTAGGCAGGGGCGATCCACAGATACGCAGTATTTT. Amino acid sequence: CASSRQGRSTDTQYF.

This chain links TRBV7-9 with TRBJ2-1, with TRBD1 identical over 8 bases. The CDR3 runs to 13 residues. Germline V CDR1 and CDR2: SEHNR, FQNEAQ (reference sequence). J gave up 8 bases and V 5 bases, and 5 bases lay outside the gene matches. As DNA, the CDR3 is TGTGCCAGCAGCCAGACAGGGGACCATGAGCAGTTCTTC. The encoded protein is CASSQTGDHEQFF.

The V and J genes are TRBV15 and TRBJ2-7, with a possible D match to TRBD1 (6 bases). V gave up 2 bases and J gave up 10 bases, with 15 bases separating them. The germline gives CDR1 LNHNV, CDR2 YYDKDF (reference sequence). The CDR3 contains 13 residues. The CDR3 protein is CATSRNRVGVQYF. DNA of the CDR3: TGTGCCACCAGCAGAAACAGGGTCGGGGTTCAGTACTTC.

The rearrangement joins TRBV2 to TRBJ2-2, with D uncertain. The germline V gene has CDR1 SNHLY and CDR2 FYNNEI. V lost 0 bases, J lost 1 base, and 9 bases lay in between. This CDR3 is built from 16 residues. The CDR3 region is CASSEAGSLNTGELFF. In DNA form, the CDR3 reads TGTGCCAGCAGTGAAGCTGGTAGTTTGAACACCGGGGAGCTGTTTTTT.

The chain couples TRBV28 to TRBJ2-5, with 11 nucleotides matching TRBD2. V was pared by 5 bases and J by 2 bases, with 7 bases of the junction left unmatched. CDR3 length equals 16 residues. CDR1 is MDHEN, CDR2 SYDVKM, per germline. CDR3 nucleotide sequence: TGTGCCAGCAGTCCAGGGACTAGCGGAGTACAAGAGACCCAGTACTTC. It translates to CASSPGTSGVQETQYF.

Notes on this clone: This specimen includes other DNA sequences encoding the same CDR3. The chain carries TRBV9 and TRBJ2-5; TRBD2 might be the D (6 bases). Trimming stripped 0 bases from V and 1 base from J, with 7 bases between. CDR1 and CDR2 (germline): SGDLS, YYNGEE. CDR3 length: 14 amino acids. CDR3 bases: TGTGCCAGCAGCGTAGGAGCGGGCCAAGAGACCCAGTACTTC. Translating it yields CASSVGAGQETQYF. The whole variable domain, remainder taken from reference TRBV9 and TRBJ2-5, is DSGVTQTPKHLITATGQRVTLRCSPRSGDLSVYWYQQSLDQGLQFLIQYYNGEERAKGNILERFSAQQFPDLHSELNLSSLELGDSALYFCASSVGAGQETQYFGPGTRLLVL.

This clone was picked up one time. V gene TRBV4-3 combines with J gene TRBJ1-4, with D possibly being TRBD1 (5 bases). V lost 1 base and J lost 10, with 13 bases in between. CDR1 is LGHNA and CDR2 is YSLEER in the germline V gene. This CDR3 comprises 14 residues. CDR3 loop: CASSQGGGKGKLFF. The CDR3 DNA is TGCGCCAGCAGCCAAGGCGGGGGTAAGGGAAAACTGTTTTTT.

A remark on this clone: Other DNA variants within this sample encode the same CDR3. The rearrangement links TRBV5-1 to TRBJ2-3, with D possibly TRBD2 on 6 matching bases. The CDR3 extends over 15 amino acids. The V end lost 3 bases, the J end lost 0 bases, and 11 bases lay between the germline ends. CDR1 SGHRS and CDR2 YFSETQ come from the germline V gene. CDR3 coding DNA: TGCGCCAGCAGCTCATCAGGGACTAGCACAGATACGCAGTATTTT. As protein: CASSSSGTSTDTQYF.

The chain links TRBV21-1 to TRBJ2-7; no DNA check was done on the table's D call, TRBD1. TRBV21-1 is a listed pseudogene. The CDR3 runs to 16 residues. CDR3 bases: TGTGCCAGCAGCGAAATGACCGGCAGGGGTTGCCACGAGCAGTACTTC. This gives the protein CASSEMTGRGCHEQYF.

This sequence joins TRBV5-4 and TRBJ2-7, with a possible D match to TRBD1 (5 bases). CDR1 is SGHNT and CDR2 is YYREEE in the germline V gene (reference sequence). Trimming shortened V by 3 bases and J by 4 bases, and 11 bases separated the two germline ends. This CDR3 region has 13 residues. This CDR3 reads CASSSQGPYEQYF. For the CDR3, the DNA is TGTGCCAGCAGCTCGCAGGGTCCTTACGAGCAGTACTTC.

This clone was picked up one time. The chain combines TRBV7-6 with TRBJ2-7; D gene uncertain. The CDR3 extends over 13 amino acids. In germline, CDR1 is SGHVS, CDR2 FNYEAQ. V lost 4 bases, J lost 4 bases, and 11 bases lay in between. This chain's CDR3 is CASSSFPGYEQYF. CDR3 sequence (DNA): TGTGCCAGCAGCTCCTTCCCCGGTTACGAGCAGTACTTC.

J is TRBJ1-5 and V is TRBV7-2; D is uncertain. Trimming removed 5 bases from V and 1 base from J, with 12 bases in between. The CDR3 has 15 residues. In germline, CDR1 is SGHTA, CDR2 FQGNSA. The CDR3: CASSLSRLSNQPQHF. The CDR3 DNA follows: TGTGCCAGCAGCCTCTCTCGTCTGAGCAATCAGCCCCAGCATTTT. Together with reference TRBV7-2 and TRBJ1-5, the CDR3 gives the full variable domain: GAGVSQSPSNKVTEKGKDVELRCDPISGHTALYWYRQSLGQGLEFLIYFQGNSAPDKSGLPSDRFSAERTGGSVSTLTIQRTQQEDSAVYLCASSLSRLSNQPQHFGDGTRLSIL.

The V gene is TRBV5-1, the J gene TRBJ2-5, with D unclear. V was pared by 0 bases and J by 2 bases, with 14 bases between. The CDR3 sequence is 16 residues long. The germline gives CDR1 SGHRS, CDR2 YFSETQ. The CDR3 loop reads CASSLARVQYQETQYF. CDR3 DNA sequence: TGCGCCAGCAGCTTGGCCCGGGTACAATATCAAGAGACCCAGTACTTC.

This chain connects TRBV5-4 to TRBJ2-5; D is possibly TRBD1 (6 bases). V lost 0 bases to trimming and J lost 4 bases, with 16 bases between them. Germline CDR1 SGHNT, CDR2 YYREEE (reference sequence). The CDR3 is 16 residues long. For the CDR3, the DNA is TGTGCCAGCAGCTTGGACCCTCCAGGGGTGGGAGAGACCCAGTACTTC. Protein product: CASSLDPPGVGETQYF. The whole variable domain, filled in from reference TRBV5-4 and TRBJ2-5, reads ETGVTQSPTHLIKTRGQQVTLRCSSQSGHNTVSWYQQALGQGPQFIFQYYREEENGRGNFPPRFSGLQFPNYSSELNVNALELDDSALYLCASSLDPPGVGETQYFGPGTRLLVL.

This chain links TRBV14 with TRBJ1-3; D unclear. This CDR3 comprises 16 residues. Germline CDR1 reads SGHDN; CDR2 reads FVKESK. Trimming pared 3 bases from V and 0 bases from J, leaving 12 bases between. For the CDR3, the DNA is TGTGCCAGCAGCCACGATGAGGTACCCTCTGGAAACACCATATATTTT. It is translated as CASSHDEVPSGNTIYF.

This clone was picked up one time. The chain joins TRBV19 to TRBJ1-3; D remains ambiguous. The CDR3 runs to 13 residues. The V end lost 10 bases, the J end lost 4 bases, and 14 bases lay between the germline ends. Germline CDR1 is LNHDA and CDR2 is SQIVND (reference sequence). The CDR3 here is CATRVDNGNTIYF. The CDR3 DNA reads TGTGCCACCCGGGTCGATAACGGAAACACCATATATTTT. The entire variable domain, with the rest obtained from reference TRBV19 and TRBJ1-3, is as follows: DGGITQSPKYLFRKEGQNVTLSCEQNLNHDAMYWYRQDPGQGLRLIYYSQIVNDFQKGDIAEGYSVSREKKESFPLTVTSAQKNPTAFYLCATRVDNGNTIYFGEGSWLTVV.

The gene calls are TRBV24-1 and TRBJ2-3; D call uncertain. CDR1 KGHDR and CDR2 SFDVKD come from the germline V gene. The CDR3 is made up of 13 amino acids. The V gene lost 5 bases and the J gene lost 1 base, with 6 bases spanning the gap. For the CDR3, the DNA is TGTGCCACCAGTGGGGCAGGCACAGATACGCAGTATTTT. Its protein product is CATSGAGTDTQYF.

V is TRBV11-2 and J is TRBJ1-2; the match to TRBD1 covers 7 bases. With V trimmed by 5 bases and J by 3 bases, 15 bases remained unmatched. CDR3 length equals 17 residues. Per germline, CDR1 SGHAT and CDR2 FQNNGV. CDR3 protein: CASSPQSGQVGYYGYTF. DNA for the CDR3: TGTGCCAGCAGCCCCCAATCCGGACAGGTTGGGTACTATGGCTACACCTTC.

This chain uses TRBV28 with TRBJ1-1; 7 nucleotides align to TRBD1. The CDR3 is 17 residues long. V gave up 4 bases and J gave up 1 base; unmatched junction bases: 12. Germline loops: CDR1 MDHEN, CDR2 SYDVKM. CDR3 loop: CASSSYPRQGGNTEAFF. The CDR3 DNA is TGTGCCAGCAGTTCCTATCCGAGACAGGGCGGGAACACTGAAGCTTTCTTT.

The chain carries TRBV4-3 and TRBJ1-5; 10 bases are a match to TRBD1. V trimming: 0 bases; J trimming: 5 bases; junction bases outside the gene matches: 1. The CDR3 extends over 15 amino acids. Germline CDR1 reads LGHNA; CDR2 reads YSLEER. The chain's CDR3 is CASSQETGGYQPQHF. Written as DNA, the CDR3 is TGCGCCAGCAGCCAAGAGACAGGGGGCTATCAGCCCCAGCATTTT.

This clone has a single count. The chain employs TRBV9 and TRBJ1-5, with TRBD1 matching 8 bases. After removal of 3 bases from V and 6 bases from J, the junction contained 8 bases not matched to a gene. From germline, CDR1 is SGDLS and CDR2 YYNGEE. This CDR3 region has 15 residues. Here the CDR3 DNA reads TGTGCCAGCAGCGCCGCAGGGGGCCCGGGTCAGCCCCAGCATTTT. This translates into CASSAAGGPGQPQHF.

The V gene is TRBV13, the J gene TRBJ2-3, with TRBD1 matching 11 bases. The CDR3 extends over 17 amino acids. The germline V gene encodes CDR1 PRHDT and CDR2 FYEKMQ (reference sequence). J gave up 8 bases and V 5 bases, and 15 bases lay outside the gene matches. For the CDR3, the DNA is TGTGCCAGCAGCATTAGTATGGGGACAGGGGGTTGGTCTACGCAGTATTTT. Translation: CASSISMGTGGWSTQYF.

V is TRBV5-6 and J is TRBJ2-7; 9 bases are shared with TRBD2. CDR3 length equals 14 residues. CDR1 is SGHDT, CDR2 YYEEEE, per germline. CDR3 coding DNA: TGTGCCAGCAGCTTGGGGACTAGCGTCTACGGGCAGTACGTC. Its translation is CASSLGTSVYGQYV.

The rearrangement uses TRBV27 and TRBJ1-4, with 7 bases identical to TRBD1. The V gene end was trimmed by 5 bases and the J gene end by 7 bases; junction bases not matched to a gene: 13. Germline V gene lookup returns CDR1 MNHEY and CDR2 SMNVEV (reference sequence). The CDR3 is 16 amino acids. This CDR3 reads CASSPLGTAVREKLFF. The CDR3 coding sequence is TGTGCCAGCAGTCCTCTAGGGACAGCCGTTCGTGAAAAACTGTTTTTT.

The rearrangement joins TRBV19 to TRBJ1-1; possibly TRBD1 for D (6 bases). CDR3 length: 15 residues. Germline V gene lookup returns CDR1 LNHDA and CDR2 SQIVND (reference sequence). Trimming removed 4 bases at V and 4 bases at J, with 16 bases between. The CDR3 nucleotides read TGTGCCAGTAGTAAGACAGGCACCTACCCCACTGAAGCTTTCTTT. Encoded protein: CASSKTGTYPTEAFF.

V usage is TRBV5-1 and J usage is TRBJ1-2; weak D call: TRBD1 (6 bases). The CDR3 is 15 residues long. Germline CDR1 is SGHRS and CDR2 is YFSETQ. The V and J ends lost 4 bases and 0 bases respectively, with 13 bases between them. CDR3 coding DNA: TGCGCCAGCAGCCCCAGACAGGCCGCTAACTATGGCTACACCTTC. Translating it yields CASSPRQAANYGYTF.

The rearrangement uses TRBV11-2 and TRBJ2-5; TRBD2 matches at 13 bases. The CDR3 is 15 amino acids. The germline V gene encodes CDR1 SGHAT and CDR2 FQNNGV. After removal of 5 bases from V and 2 bases from J, the junction contained 2 bases not matched to a gene. CDR3 coding DNA: TGTGCCAGCAGCCGGACTAGCGGGGGTCAAGAGACCCAGTACTTC. It translates to CASSRTSGGQETQYF. Complete variable domain (other parts from reference TRBV11-2 and TRBJ2-5): EAGVAQSPRYKIIEKRQSVAFWCNPISGHATLYWYQQILGQGPKLLIQFQNNGVVDDSQLPKDRFSAERLKGVDSTLKIQPAKLEDSAVYLCASSRTSGGQETQYFGPGTRLLVL.